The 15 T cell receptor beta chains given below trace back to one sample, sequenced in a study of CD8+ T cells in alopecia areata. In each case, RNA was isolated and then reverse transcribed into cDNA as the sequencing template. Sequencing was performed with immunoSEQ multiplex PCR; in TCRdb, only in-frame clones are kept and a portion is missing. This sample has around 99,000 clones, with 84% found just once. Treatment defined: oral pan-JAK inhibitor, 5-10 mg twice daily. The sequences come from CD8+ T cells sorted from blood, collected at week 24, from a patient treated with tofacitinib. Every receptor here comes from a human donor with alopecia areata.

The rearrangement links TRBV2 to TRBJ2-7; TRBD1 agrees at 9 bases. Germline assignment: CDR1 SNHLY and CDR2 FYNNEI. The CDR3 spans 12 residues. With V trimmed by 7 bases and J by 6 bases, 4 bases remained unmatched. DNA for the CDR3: TGTGCCAGCACAGGGACAGGGCGCGAGCAGTACTTC. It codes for CASTGTGREQYF.

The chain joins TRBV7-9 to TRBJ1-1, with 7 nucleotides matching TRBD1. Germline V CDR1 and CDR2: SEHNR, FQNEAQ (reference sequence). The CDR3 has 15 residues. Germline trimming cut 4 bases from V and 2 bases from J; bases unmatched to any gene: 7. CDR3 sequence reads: CASSSGQEANTEAFF. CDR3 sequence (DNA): TGTGCCAGCAGCTCAGGACAGGAGGCTAACACTGAAGCTTTCTTT.

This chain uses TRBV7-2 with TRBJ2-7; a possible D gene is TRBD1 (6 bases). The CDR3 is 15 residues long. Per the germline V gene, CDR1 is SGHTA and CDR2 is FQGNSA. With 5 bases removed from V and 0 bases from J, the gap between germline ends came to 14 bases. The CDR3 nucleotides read TGTGCCAGCAGCCCTCAGGGGCTATCCTCCTACGAGCAGTACTTC. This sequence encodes CASSPQGLSSYEQYF. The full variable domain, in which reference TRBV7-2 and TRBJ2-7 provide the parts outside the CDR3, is GAGVSQSPSNKVTEKGKDVELRCDPISGHTALYWYRQSLGQGLEFLIYFQGNSAPDKSGLPSDRFSAERTGGSVSTLTIQRTQQEDSAVYLCASSPQGLSSYEQYFGPGTRLTVT.

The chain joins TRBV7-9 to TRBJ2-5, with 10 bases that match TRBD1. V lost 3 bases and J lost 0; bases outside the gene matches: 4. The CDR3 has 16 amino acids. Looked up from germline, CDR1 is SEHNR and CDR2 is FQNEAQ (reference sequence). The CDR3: CASSFGQGEHQETQYF. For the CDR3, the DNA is TGTGCCAGCAGCTTCGGACAGGGGGAACACCAAGAGACCCAGTACTTC.

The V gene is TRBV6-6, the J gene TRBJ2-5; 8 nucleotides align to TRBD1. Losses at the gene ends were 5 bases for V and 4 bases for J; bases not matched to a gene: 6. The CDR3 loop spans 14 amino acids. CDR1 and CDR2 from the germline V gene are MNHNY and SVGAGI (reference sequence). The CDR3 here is CASSHQGATETQYF. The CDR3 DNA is TGTGCCAGCAGTCACCAGGGGGCCACAGAGACCCAGTACTTC.

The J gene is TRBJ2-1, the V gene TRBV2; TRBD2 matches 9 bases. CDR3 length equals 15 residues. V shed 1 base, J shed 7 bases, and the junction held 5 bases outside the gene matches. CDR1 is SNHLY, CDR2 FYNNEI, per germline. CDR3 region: CASSEGRGGLNEQFF. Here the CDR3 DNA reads TGTGCCAGCAGTGAAGGGCGGGGGGGCCTAAATGAGCAGTTCTTC.

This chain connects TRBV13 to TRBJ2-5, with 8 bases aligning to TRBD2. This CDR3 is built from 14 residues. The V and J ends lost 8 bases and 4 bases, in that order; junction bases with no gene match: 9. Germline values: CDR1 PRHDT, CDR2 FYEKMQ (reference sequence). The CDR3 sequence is CASGIAGLGETQYF. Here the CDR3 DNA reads TGTGCCAGCGGTATAGCGGGGTTAGGAGAGACCCAGTACTTC.

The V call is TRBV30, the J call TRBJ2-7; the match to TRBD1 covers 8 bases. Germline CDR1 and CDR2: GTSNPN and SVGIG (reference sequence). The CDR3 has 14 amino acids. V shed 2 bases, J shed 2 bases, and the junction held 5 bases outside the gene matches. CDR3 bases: TGTGCCTGGAGTAAAGGGACAGGCGCCTACGAGCAGTACTTC. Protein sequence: CAWSKGTGAYEQYF.

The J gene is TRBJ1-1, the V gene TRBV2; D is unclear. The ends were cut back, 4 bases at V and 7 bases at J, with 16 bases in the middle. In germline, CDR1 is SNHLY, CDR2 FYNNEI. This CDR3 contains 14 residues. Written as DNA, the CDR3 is TGTGCCAGCAGTGGGTCGGGAGGGATCTATGAAGCTTTCTTT. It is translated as CASSGSGGIYEAFF. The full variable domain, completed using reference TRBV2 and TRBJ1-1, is EPEVTQTPSHQVTQMGQEVILRCVPISNHLYFYWYRQILGQKVEFLVSFYNNEISEKSEIFDDQFSVERPDGSNFTLKIRSTKLEDSAMYFCASSGSGGIYEAFFGQGTRLTVV.

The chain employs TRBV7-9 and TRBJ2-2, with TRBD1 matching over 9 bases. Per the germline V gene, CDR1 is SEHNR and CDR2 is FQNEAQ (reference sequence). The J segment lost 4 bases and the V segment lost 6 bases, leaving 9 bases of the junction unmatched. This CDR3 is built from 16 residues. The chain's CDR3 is CASSPTGGYGTGELFF. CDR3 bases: TGTGCCAGCAGTCCGACAGGGGGGTACGGCACCGGGGAGCTGTTTTTT.

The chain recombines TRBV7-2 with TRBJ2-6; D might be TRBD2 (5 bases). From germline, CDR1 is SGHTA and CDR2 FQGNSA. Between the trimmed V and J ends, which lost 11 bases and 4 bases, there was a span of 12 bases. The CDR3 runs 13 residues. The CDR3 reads CASPEVGANVLTF. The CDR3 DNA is TGTGCCTCCCCGGAGGTAGGGGCCAACGTCCTGACTTTC.

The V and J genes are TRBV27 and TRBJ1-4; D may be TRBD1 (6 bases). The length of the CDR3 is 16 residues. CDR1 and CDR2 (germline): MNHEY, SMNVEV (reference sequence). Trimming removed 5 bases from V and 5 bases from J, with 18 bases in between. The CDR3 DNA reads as TGTGCCAGCAGTCCCCCCAGACAGGATGGAAATGAAAAACTGTTTTTT. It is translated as CASSPPRQDGNEKLFF.

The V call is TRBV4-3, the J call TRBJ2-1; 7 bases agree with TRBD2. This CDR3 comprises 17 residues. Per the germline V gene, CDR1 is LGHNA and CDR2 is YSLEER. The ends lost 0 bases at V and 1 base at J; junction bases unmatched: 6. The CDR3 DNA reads TGCGCCAGCAGCCAAGATTCGCGGGGGTCTTCCTACAATGAGCAGTTCTTC. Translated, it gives CASSQDSRGSSYNEQFF.

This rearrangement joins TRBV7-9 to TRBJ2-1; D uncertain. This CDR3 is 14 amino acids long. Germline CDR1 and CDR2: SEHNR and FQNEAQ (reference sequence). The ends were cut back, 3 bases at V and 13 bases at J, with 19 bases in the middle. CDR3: CASSLLLSESAQFF. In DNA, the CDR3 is TGTGCCAGCAGCTTGCTACTTTCGGAGAGCGCACAGTTCTTC.

The CDR3, as DNA: TGTGCCAGCAGCTCCACCTACGAGCAGTACTTC. As protein: CASSSTYEQYF. This chain joins TRBV11-2 and TRBJ2-7, with D unresolved. The CDR3 is 11 residues long. The V gene lost 4 bases and the J gene lost 2 bases, with 3 bases spanning the gap. CDR1 is SGHAT, CDR2 FQNNGV, per germline.